The 25 T cell receptor beta chains presented below share a single source sample, sequenced in a study of T cell responses to AZD1222 COVID-19 vaccine. Libraries were prepared by immunoSEQ multiplex PCR; TCRdb keeps only in-frame clonotypes and omits some of them. The sample shows roughly 150,000 clones, more than 90% of them seen only once. The source was peripheral blood, collected 28 days after the second AZD1222 dose. The source of these receptors is an adult who received the AZD1222 COVID-19 vaccine.

The chain recombines TRBV27 with TRBJ1-5, with D unclear. V was trimmed by 1 base and J by 7 bases, leaving 14 bases between them. The germline V gene encodes CDR1 MNHEY and CDR2 SMNVEV (reference sequence). CDR3 size: 15 residues. The CDR3 nucleotides are TGTGCCAGCAGTTTATTCCGTGGGGTAGAACAGCCCCAGCATTTT. Translated, it gives CASSLFRGVEQPQHF.

V usage is TRBV6-2 or TRBV6-3 and J usage is TRBJ1-6; a possible D gene is TRBD1 (5 bases). V was cut by 4 bases and J by 7 bases, with 11 bases left in between. The germline gives CDR1 MNHEY, CDR2 SVGEGT. The CDR3 consists of 14 residues. CDR3 sequence reads: CASSSTSGNSPLHF. CDR3 DNA sequence: TGTGCCAGCAGTTCTACCTCAGGGAATTCACCCCTCCACTTT.

The chain is built from TRBV15 and TRBJ2-3; 8 positions match TRBD1. The length of the CDR3 is 17 residues. Germline lookup yields CDR1 LNHNV and CDR2 YYDKDF (reference sequence). After removal of 0 bases from V and 2 bases from J, the junction contained 7 bases not matched to a gene. The CDR3 region is CATSRDRRTGITDTQYF. The CDR3 DNA sequence: TGTGCCACCAGCAGAGATCGTCGGACAGGGATCACAGATACGCAGTATTTT.

This rearrangement joins TRBV7-3 to TRBJ1-2; 8 bases fit TRBD1. Germline values: CDR1 SGHTA, CDR2 FQGTGA. The V gene end was trimmed by 2 bases and the J gene end by 4 bases; junction bases not matched to a gene: 15. CDR3 length: 18 amino acids. Written as DNA, the CDR3 is TGTGCCAGCAGCTTAGAGTTGATGTACAGGGGGATGAGCTATGGCTACACCTTC. Its translation is CASSLELMYRGMSYGYTF.

The V call is TRBV28, the J call TRBJ1-1, with no clear D. The CDR3 contains 11 residues. Trimming removed 8 bases from V and 5 bases from J, with 9 bases in between. CDR1 is MDHEN and CDR2 is SYDVKM in the germline V gene. The CDR3 is CASRGRTEAFF. The DNA for the CDR3 is TGTGCCAGCCGTGGGAGAACTGAAGCTTTCTTT.

The J gene is TRBJ2-2, the V gene TRBV4-2, with 9 bases identical to TRBD2. Germline CDR1 LGHNA, CDR2 YNFKEQ. Germline trimming cut 0 bases from V and 2 bases from J; bases unmatched to any gene: 10. This CDR3 has 19 amino acids. The CDR3 sequence: CASSQDIVVAGVNTGELFF. DNA for the CDR3: TGTGCCAGCAGCCAAGATATCGTAGTAGCGGGGGTAAACACCGGGGAGCTGTTTTTT.

The chain employs TRBV27 and TRBJ2-7; no firm D call. Germline loops: CDR1 MNHEY, CDR2 SMNVEV (reference sequence). V shed 0 bases and J shed 0 bases, with 12 bases lying between them. The CDR3 extends over 16 amino acids. In DNA, the CDR3 is TGTGCCAGCAGTTTATCAGTCGGTGCTATCTCCTACGAGCAGTACTTC. Its protein product is CASSLSVGAISYEQYF.

V gene TRBV19 combines with J gene TRBJ2-3, with TRBD2 matching over 9 bases. The CDR3 contains 13 residues. V trimming: 11 bases; J trimming: 0 bases; junction bases outside the gene matches: 3. Germline V gene sequence: CDR1 LNHDA, CDR2 SQIVND (reference sequence). The CDR3 bases are TGTGCCTCTAGCGGGACTAGCACAGATACGCAGTATTTT. It translates to CASSGTSTDTQYF.

The V gene is TRBV6-5, the J gene TRBJ1-5; D may be TRBD1 (5 bases). CDR1 is MNHEY and CDR2 is SVGAGI in the germline V gene. The CDR3 totals 15 residues. The germline V and J ends were trimmed by 6 bases and 3 bases, with 15 bases remaining between them. CDR3 amino acids: CASSRAGVYNQPQHF. The DNA for the CDR3 is TGTGCCAGCAGCCGGGCGGGGGTCTACAATCAGCCCCAGCATTTT.

The chain uses TRBV29-1 and TRBJ1-1; 11 nucleotides agree with TRBD1. V dropped 6 bases and J dropped 5; count of bases not matched to a gene: 8. CDR1 is SQVTM and CDR2 is ANQGSEA in the germline V gene. This CDR3 comprises 14 residues. The CDR3 here is CSVDGTGGMTEAFF. Written as DNA, the CDR3 is TGCAGCGTGGACGGGACAGGGGGAATGACTGAAGCTTTCTTT.

This clone has a single count. The gene calls are TRBV6-2 or TRBV6-3 and TRBJ2-5, with D possibly TRBD2 on 6 matching bases. CDR1 is MNHEY, CDR2 SVGEGT, per germline. CDR3 size: 17 residues. V gave up 4 bases and J gave up 3 bases, with 21 bases separating them. The CDR3, as DNA: TGTGCCAGCAGTTCCCCGGGTGTACGGACTACCGAAGAGACCCAGTACTTC. Translated: CASSSPGVRTTEETQYF.

The chain combines TRBV29-1 with TRBJ1-3; D is undetermined. V lost 7 bases, J lost 0 bases, and 10 bases lay in between. This CDR3 region has 13 residues. The V gene's germline CDR1 is SQVTM and CDR2 ANQGSEA. The CDR3 region is CSAGTSSGNTIYF. DNA for the CDR3: TGCAGCGCCGGAACTAGCTCTGGAAACACCATATATTTT.

J is TRBJ1-2 and V is TRBV28; unclear D gene. The CDR3 consists of 13 residues. The V and J ends lost 6 bases and 8 bases respectively, with 16 bases between them. From germline, CDR1 is MDHEN and CDR2 SYDVKM. The CDR3 loop reads CASSPLGVGGYTF. The DNA of the CDR3 is TGTGCCAGCAGCCCCCTTGGAGTAGGAGGCTACACCTTC.

V is TRBV10-3 and J is TRBJ1-3; the D is unclear. The CDR3 has 13 amino acids. V lost 7 bases and J 2 bases, leaving 9 bases between the germline ends. In germline, CDR1 is ENHRY, CDR2 SYGVKD. DNA of the CDR3: TGTGCCATCAACTCGAGTCCTGGAAACACCATATATTTT. This gives the protein CAINSSPGNTIYF.

The chain is built from TRBV18 and TRBJ1-6; a possible D gene is TRBD1 (6 bases). The germline V gene has CDR1 KGHSH and CDR2 LQKENI. CDR3 length: 15 residues. Deletions cut 8 bases from V and 5 bases from J, with 16 bases between. This CDR3 is CASRRDRRDNSPLHF. CDR3 nucleotide sequence: TGTGCCAGCAGGAGAGACAGGAGAGATAATTCACCCCTCCACTTT.

The V and J genes are TRBV7-3 and TRBJ2-5; D is possibly TRBD1 (6 bases). This CDR3 contains 17 residues. CDR1 and CDR2 (germline): SGHTA, FQGTGA. The germline V and J ends were trimmed by 1 base and 7 bases, with 22 bases remaining between them. The CDR3 DNA reads TGTGCCAGCAGCTTAAATTCCCAGGGCGCAAAAGGGGGGACCCAGTACTTC. It is translated as CASSLNSQGAKGGTQYF. Full variable domain (outside the CDR3, taken from reference TRBV7-3 and TRBJ2-5): GAGVSQTPSNKVTEKGKYVELRCDPISGHTALYWYRQSLGQGPEFLIYFQGTGAADDSGLPNDRFFAVRPEGSVSTLKIQRTERGDSAVYLCASSLNSQGAKGGTQYFGPGTRLLVL.

The rearrangement joins TRBV7-2 to TRBJ2-6; D gene unclear. Germline CDR1 SGHTA, CDR2 FQGNSA. CDR3 size: 18 residues. V was shortened by 1 base and J by 0 bases, with 13 bases between the two germline ends. The CDR3 loop reads CASSLVSGVLSGANVLTF. CDR3 nucleotides: TGTGCCAGCAGCTTAGTTTCTGGGGTCCTCTCTGGGGCCAACGTCCTGACTTTC.

This clone has only one observation. The chain uses TRBV6-5 and TRBJ2-7; TRBD2 is a possible D gene (5 bases). The CDR3 length is 13 residues. Trimming stripped 4 bases from V and 2 bases from J, with 9 bases between. From germline, CDR1 is MNHEY and CDR2 SVGAGI. The CDR3 reads CASSFPGTYEQYF. CDR3 in DNA: TGTGCCAGCAGTTTCCCGGGAACCTACGAGCAGTACTTC.

CDR3 sequence reads: CASRHGQGDYGGYTF. The CDR3 DNA sequence: TGTGCCAGCAGGCATGGACAGGGGGATTATGGTGGCTACACCTTC. The chain links TRBV7-2 to TRBJ1-2, with 10 positions matching TRBD1. Germline-derived CDR1 and CDR2 are SGHTA and FQGNSA. The CDR3 covers 15 residues. V was pared by 6 bases and J by 7 bases, with 11 bases of the junction left unmatched.

The CDR3 here is CASSLGGLGYEQYF. The CDR3 coding sequence is TGTGCCAGCAGTTTGGGCGGACTAGGCTACGAGCAGTACTTC. The chain has TRBV28 and TRBJ2-7, with TRBD2 matching 7 bases. With V trimmed by 3 bases and J by 3 bases, 5 bases remained unmatched. The CDR3 contains 14 residues. Per germline, CDR1 MDHEN and CDR2 SYDVKM.

The J gene is TRBJ2-3, the V gene TRBV6-1, with a possible D match to TRBD1 (5 bases). Germline CDR1 is MNHNS and CDR2 is SASEGT. V lost 2 bases to trimming and J lost 4 bases, with 13 bases between them. The CDR3 is made up of 15 amino acids. The DNA of the CDR3 is TGTGCCAGCAGTGAACGGGCAGGGAACGCAGATACGCAGTATTTT. Encoded protein: CASSERAGNADTQYF.

The chain has TRBV11-1 and TRBJ1-1, with D uncertain. Deletions cut 5 bases from V and 4 bases from J, with 14 bases between. The CDR3 consists of 14 residues. The germline gives CDR1 SGHAT, CDR2 FQDESV (reference sequence). CDR3 in DNA: TGTGCCAGCAGCCCGCCGGATCGAATCACTGAAGCTTTCTTT. Encoded protein: CASSPPDRITEAFF.

This chain uses TRBV5-4 with TRBJ1-1; TRBD1 is a possible D gene (5 bases). Trimming shortened V by 4 bases and J by 1 base, and 11 bases separated the two germline ends. The CDR3 loop spans 14 amino acids. The V gene's germline CDR1 is SGHNT and CDR2 YYREEE (reference sequence). The CDR3 loop reads CASSGGIRNTEAFF. CDR3 DNA: TGTGCCAGCAGCGGGGGAATTCGGAACACTGAAGCTTTCTTT.

J is TRBJ1-6 and V is TRBV28; D uncertain. V was clipped by 2 bases and J by 9 bases, with 14 bases between them. Germline-derived CDR1 and CDR2 are MDHEN and SYDVKM. The CDR3 length is 15 residues. The CDR3 spells CASSLRAGTGSPLHF. The CDR3 bases are TGTGCCAGCAGTTTACGAGCAGGCACTGGTTCACCCCTCCACTTT.

The genes are TRBV3-1 (or the pseudogene TRBV3-2) and TRBJ2-1, with D perhaps TRBD2 (6 bases). In germline, CDR1 is LGHDT, CDR2 YNNKEL (reference sequence). V lost 4 bases and J lost 15, with 13 bases in between. The CDR3 consists of 11 residues. In DNA form, the CDR3 reads TGTGCCAGCAGCCGGAGGGCTTCCCGGTTCTTC. As protein: CASSRRASRFF.